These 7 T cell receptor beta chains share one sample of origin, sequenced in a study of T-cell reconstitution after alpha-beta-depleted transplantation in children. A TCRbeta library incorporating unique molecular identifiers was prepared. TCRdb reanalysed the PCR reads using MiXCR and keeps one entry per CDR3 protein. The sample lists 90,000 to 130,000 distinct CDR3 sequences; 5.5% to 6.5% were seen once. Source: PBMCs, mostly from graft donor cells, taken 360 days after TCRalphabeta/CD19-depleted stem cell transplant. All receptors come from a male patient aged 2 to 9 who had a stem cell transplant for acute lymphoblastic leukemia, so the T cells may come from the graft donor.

The CDR3 sequence is CAISEGTLNSPLHF. The DNA for the CDR3 is TGTGCCATCAGTGAGGGGACACTTAATTCACCCCTCCACTTT. The chain is built from TRBV10-3 and TRBJ1-6; D is perhaps TRBD1 (6 bases). V was pared by 2 bases and J by 6 bases, with 8 bases between. The CDR3 covers 14 residues. The germline V gene encodes CDR1 ENHRY and CDR2 SYGVKD.

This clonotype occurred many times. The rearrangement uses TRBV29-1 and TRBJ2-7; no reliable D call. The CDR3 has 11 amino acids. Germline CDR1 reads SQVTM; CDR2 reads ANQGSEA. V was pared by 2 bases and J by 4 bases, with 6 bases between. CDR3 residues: CSVEKGYEQYF. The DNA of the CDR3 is TGCAGCGTTGAAAAAGGGTACGAGCAGTACTTC.

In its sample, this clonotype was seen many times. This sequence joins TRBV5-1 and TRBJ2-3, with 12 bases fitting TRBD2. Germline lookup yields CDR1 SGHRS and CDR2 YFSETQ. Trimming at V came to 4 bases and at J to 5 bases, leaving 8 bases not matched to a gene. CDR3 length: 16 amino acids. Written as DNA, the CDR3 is TGCGCCAGCAGCCCAGCTAGCGGGGGGGCAGTAGATACGCAGTATTTT. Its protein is CASSPASGGAVDTQYF. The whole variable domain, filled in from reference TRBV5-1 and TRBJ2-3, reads KAGVTQTPRYLIKTRGQQVTLSCSPISGHRSVSWYQQTPGQGLQFLFEYFSETQRNKGNFPGRFSGRQFSNSRSEMNVSTLELGDSALYLCASSPASGGAVDTQYFGPGTRLTVL.

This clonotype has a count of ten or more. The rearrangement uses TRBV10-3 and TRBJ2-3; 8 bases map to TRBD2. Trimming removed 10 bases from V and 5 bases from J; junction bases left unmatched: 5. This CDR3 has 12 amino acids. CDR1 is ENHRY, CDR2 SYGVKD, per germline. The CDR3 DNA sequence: TGTGCCACCGTAGCGGGGAGAGATACGCAGTATTTT. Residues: CATVAGRDTQYF.

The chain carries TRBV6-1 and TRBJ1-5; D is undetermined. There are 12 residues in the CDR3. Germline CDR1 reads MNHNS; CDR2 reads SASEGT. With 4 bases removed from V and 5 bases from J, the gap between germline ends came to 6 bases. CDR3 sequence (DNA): TGTGCCAGCAGTGGGTCTGATCAGCCCCAGCATTTT. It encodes CASSGSDQPQHF.

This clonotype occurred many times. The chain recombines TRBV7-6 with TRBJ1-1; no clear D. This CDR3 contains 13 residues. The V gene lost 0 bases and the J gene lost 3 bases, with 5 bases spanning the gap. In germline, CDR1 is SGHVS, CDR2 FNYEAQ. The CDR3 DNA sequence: TGTGCCAGCAGCTTAGCCCTGGACACTGAAGCTTTCTTT. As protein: CASSLALDTEAFF.

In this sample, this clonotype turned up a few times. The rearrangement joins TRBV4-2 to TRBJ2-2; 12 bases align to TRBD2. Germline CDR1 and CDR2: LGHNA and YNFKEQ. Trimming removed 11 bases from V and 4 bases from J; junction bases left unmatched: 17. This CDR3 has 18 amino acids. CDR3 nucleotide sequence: TGTGCCCCCCATGAGCGACTAGCGGGAGATGGGGGCACCGGGGAGCTGTTTTTT. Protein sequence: CAPHERLAGDGGTGELFF.